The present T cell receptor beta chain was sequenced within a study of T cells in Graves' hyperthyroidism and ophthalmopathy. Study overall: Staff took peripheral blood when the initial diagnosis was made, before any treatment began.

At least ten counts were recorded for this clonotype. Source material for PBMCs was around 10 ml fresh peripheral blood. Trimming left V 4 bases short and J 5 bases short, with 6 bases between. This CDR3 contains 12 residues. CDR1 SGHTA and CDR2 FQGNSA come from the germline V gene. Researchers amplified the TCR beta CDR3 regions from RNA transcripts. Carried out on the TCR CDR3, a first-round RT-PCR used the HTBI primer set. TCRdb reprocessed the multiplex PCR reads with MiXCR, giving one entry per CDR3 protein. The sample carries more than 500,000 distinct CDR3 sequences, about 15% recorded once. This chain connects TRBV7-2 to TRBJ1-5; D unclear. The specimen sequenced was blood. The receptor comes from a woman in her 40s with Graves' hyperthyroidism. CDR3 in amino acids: CASSWPDQPQHF. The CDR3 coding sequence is TGTGCCAGCAGCTGGCCCGATCAGCCCCAGCATTTT.